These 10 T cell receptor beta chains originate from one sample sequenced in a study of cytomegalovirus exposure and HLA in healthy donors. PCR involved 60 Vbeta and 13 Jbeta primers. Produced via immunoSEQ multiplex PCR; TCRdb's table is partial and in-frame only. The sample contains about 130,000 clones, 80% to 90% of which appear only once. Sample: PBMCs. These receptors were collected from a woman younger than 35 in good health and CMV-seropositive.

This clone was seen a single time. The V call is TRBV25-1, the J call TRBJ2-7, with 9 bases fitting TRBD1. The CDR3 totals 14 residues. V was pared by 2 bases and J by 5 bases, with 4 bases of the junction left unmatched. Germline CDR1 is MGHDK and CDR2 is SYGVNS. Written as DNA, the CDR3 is TGTGCCAGCAGTGAACGGGACAGGGAGAACGAGCAGTACTTC. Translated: CASSERDRENEQYF.

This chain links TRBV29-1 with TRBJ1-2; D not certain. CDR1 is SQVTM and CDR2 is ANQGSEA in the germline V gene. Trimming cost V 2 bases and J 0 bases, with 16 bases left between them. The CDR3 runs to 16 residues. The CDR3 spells CSVEKFDYKANYGYTF. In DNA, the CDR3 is TGCAGCGTTGAAAAGTTCGACTATAAAGCTAACTATGGCTACACCTTC.

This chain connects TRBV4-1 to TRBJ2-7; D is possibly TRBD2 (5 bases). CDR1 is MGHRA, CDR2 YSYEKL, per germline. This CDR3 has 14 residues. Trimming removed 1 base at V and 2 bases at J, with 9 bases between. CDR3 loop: CASSQGTLAYEQYF. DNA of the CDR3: TGCGCCAGCAGCCAAGGGACTTTGGCCTACGAGCAGTACTTC.

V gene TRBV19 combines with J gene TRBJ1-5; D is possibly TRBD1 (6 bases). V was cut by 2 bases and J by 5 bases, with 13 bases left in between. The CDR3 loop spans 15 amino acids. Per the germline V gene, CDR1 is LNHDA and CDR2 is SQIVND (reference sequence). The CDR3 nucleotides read TGTGCCAGTAGTATACACCAGGGGTCCGATCAGCCCCAGCATTTT. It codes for CASSIHQGSDQPQHF.

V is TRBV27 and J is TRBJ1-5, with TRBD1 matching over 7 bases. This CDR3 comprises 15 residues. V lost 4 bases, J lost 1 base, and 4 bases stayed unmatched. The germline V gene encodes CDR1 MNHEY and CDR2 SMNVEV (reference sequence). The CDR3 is CASSYRTGSNQPQHF. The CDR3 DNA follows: TGTGCCAGCAGTTATCGGACAGGAAGCAATCAGCCCCAGCATTTT.

The CDR3 DNA follows: TGTGCCAGCAGTTTCGGACAGGGTGGAGAGACCCAGTACTTC. Translation: CASSFGQGGETQYF. The J gene is TRBJ2-5, the V gene TRBV6-5; 8 bases align to TRBD1. The CDR3 totals 14 residues. Unmatched junction bases numbered 5, after V lost 4 bases and J lost 4 bases. Germline V gene lookup returns CDR1 MNHEY and CDR2 SVGAGI.

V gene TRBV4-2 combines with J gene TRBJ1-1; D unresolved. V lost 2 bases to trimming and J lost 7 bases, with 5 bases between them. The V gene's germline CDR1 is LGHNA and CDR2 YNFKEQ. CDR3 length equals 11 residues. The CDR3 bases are TGTGCCAGCAGCCAACAGGTTGAAGCTTTCTTT. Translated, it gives CASSQQVEAFF.

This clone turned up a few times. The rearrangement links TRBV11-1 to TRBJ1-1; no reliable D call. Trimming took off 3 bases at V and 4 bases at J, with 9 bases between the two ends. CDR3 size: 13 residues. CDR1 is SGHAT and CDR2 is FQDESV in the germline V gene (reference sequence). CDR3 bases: TGTGCCAGCAGCTTGAGGTCGGGCACTGAAGCTTTCTTT. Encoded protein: CASSLRSGTEAFF.

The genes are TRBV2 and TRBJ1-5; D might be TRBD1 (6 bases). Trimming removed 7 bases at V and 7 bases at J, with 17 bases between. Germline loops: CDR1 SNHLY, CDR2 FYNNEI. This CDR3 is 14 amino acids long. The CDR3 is CASTPGGAGQPQHF. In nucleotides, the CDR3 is TGTGCCAGCACCCCGGGGGGGGCCGGGCAGCCCCAGCATTTT.

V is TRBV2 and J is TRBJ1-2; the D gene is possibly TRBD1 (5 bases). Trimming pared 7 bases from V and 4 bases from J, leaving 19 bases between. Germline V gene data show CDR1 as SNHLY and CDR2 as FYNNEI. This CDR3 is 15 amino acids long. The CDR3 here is CASTNAGLRSYGYTF. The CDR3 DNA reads TGTGCCAGCACCAATGCGGGACTCCGGTCCTATGGCTACACCTTC.